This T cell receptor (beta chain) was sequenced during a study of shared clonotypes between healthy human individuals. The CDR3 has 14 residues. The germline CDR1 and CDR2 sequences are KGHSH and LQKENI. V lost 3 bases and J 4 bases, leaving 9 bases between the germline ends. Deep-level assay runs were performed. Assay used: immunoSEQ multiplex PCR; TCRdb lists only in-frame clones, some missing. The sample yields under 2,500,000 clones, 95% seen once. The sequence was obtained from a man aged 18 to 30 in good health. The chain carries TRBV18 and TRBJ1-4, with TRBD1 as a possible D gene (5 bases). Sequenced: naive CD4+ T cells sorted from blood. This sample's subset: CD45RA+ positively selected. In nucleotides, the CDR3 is TGTGCCAGCTCACCGACAGACTATAATGAAAAACTGTTTTTT. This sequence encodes CASSPTDYNEKLFF.